One and the same sample provided the 31 T cell receptor beta chains below, sequenced in a study of T cells in Graves' hyperthyroidism and ophthalmopathy. There were TCR beta CDR3 regions amplified from RNA transcripts. The study used the HTBI primer set for a first-round RT-PCR of the TCR CDR3. TCRdb recomputed calls from the multiplex PCR reads with MiXCR, one row per CDR3 protein. Of hundreds of thousands of distinct CDR3 sequences listed, about 15% were seen once; the top ten hold 5.8%. Sample: blood. The receptors originated from a woman in her twenties or thirties with Graves' hyperthyroidism that later progressed to Graves' ophthalmopathy.

The gene calls are TRBV19 and TRBJ1-4; D possibly corresponds to TRBD1 (5 bases). This CDR3 is 13 amino acids long. CDR1 is LNHDA, CDR2 SQIVND, per germline (reference sequence). V gave up 4 bases and J gave up 5 bases, with 8 bases separating them. The CDR3 loop reads CASSRGDNEKLFF. The CDR3 nucleotides are TGTGCCAGTAGTAGAGGGGACAATGAAAAACTGTTTTTT.

By frequency in the sample, this clonotype is hyperexpanded. V is TRBV20-1 and J is TRBJ2-3, with D uncertain. This CDR3 is built from 12 residues. CDR1 and CDR2 (germline): DFQATT, SNEGSKA (reference sequence). V lost 4 bases to trimming and J lost 1 base, with 6 bases between them. This CDR3 reads CSATAGTDTQYF. The CDR3 region has the DNA TGCAGTGCTACCGCGGGCACAGATACGCAGTATTTT.

In its sample, this clonotype was seen a few times. The chain employs TRBV27 and TRBJ1-1, with 8 bases aligning to TRBD1. Trimming at V came to 3 bases and at J to 7 bases, leaving 4 bases not matched to a gene. CDR1 and CDR2 (germline): MNHEY, SMNVEV (reference sequence). This CDR3 is 13 amino acids long. The chain's CDR3 is CASSFSGGDEAFF. The CDR3 DNA reads as TGTGCCAGCAGTTTTTCAGGGGGCGATGAAGCTTTCTTT.

This clonotype was observed at least ten times. This sequence joins TRBV12-3 or TRBV12-4 and TRBJ2-6; D remains ambiguous. Trimming removed 3 bases from V and 0 bases from J, with 6 bases in between. The CDR3 runs to 15 residues. The CDR3 DNA is TGTGCCAGCAGTTTGGGTGACTCTGGGGCCAACGTCCTGACTTTC. This translates into CASSLGDSGANVLTF.

The chain employs TRBV30 and TRBJ1-6; D ambiguous. The CDR3 contains 15 residues. Trimming took 5 bases from V and 2 from J, leaving 13 bases between them. The germline V gene has CDR1 GTSNPN and CDR2 SVGIG (reference sequence). The CDR3 nucleotides are TGTGCCTGGGTCCTGGGGAACGCCTATAATTCACCCCTCCACTTT. Protein: CAWVLGNAYNSPLHF. Together with reference TRBV30 and TRBJ1-6, the CDR3 gives the full variable domain: SQTIHQWPATLVQPVGSPLSLECTVEGTSNPNLYWYRQAAGRGLQLLFYSVGIGQISSEVPQNLSASRPQDRQFILSSKKLLLSDSGFYLCAWVLGNAYNSPLHFGNGTRLTVT.

The chain uses TRBV5-1 and TRBJ2-3; 8 nucleotides align to TRBD2. Germline V gives CDR1 SGHRS, CDR2 YFSETQ. The CDR3 is made up of 15 amino acids. Unmatched junction bases numbered 6, after V lost 4 bases and J lost 2 bases. The chain's CDR3 is CASSKMTSATDTQYF. The DNA of the CDR3 is TGCGCCAGCAGCAAGATGACTAGCGCCACAGATACGCAGTATTTT.

This clonotype was detected ten times or more. For the CDR3, the DNA is TGTGCCAGCTCACTACAGGGGGTCCCCTACGAGCAGTACTTC. This sequence encodes CASSLQGVPYEQYF. The chain couples TRBV18 to TRBJ2-7; 8 positions agree with TRBD1. Germline V gene lookup returns CDR1 KGHSH and CDR2 LQKENI. The J segment lost 2 bases and the V segment lost 4 bases, leaving 4 bases of the junction unmatched. The CDR3 totals 14 residues.

This clonotype was counted at least ten times. CDR3 bases: TGTGCCAGCAGCGTGACAGGTTCTAGAGAGACCCAGTACTTC. Residues: CASSVTGSRETQYF. The V gene is TRBV5-8, the J gene TRBJ2-5, with TRBD1 as a possible D gene (6 bases). Germline assignment: CDR1 SGHTS and CDR2 YDEGEE. The CDR3 consists of 14 residues. The V end lost 4 bases, the J end lost 4 bases, and 14 bases lay between the germline ends. The full variable domain, with the rest looked up from reference TRBV5-8 and TRBJ2-5, is EAGVTQSPTHLIKTRGQQATLRCSPISGHTSVYWYQQALGLGLQFLLWYDEGEERNRGNFPPRFSGRQFPNYSSELNVNALELEDSALYLCASSVTGSRETQYFGPGTRLLVL.

Only a few counts were recorded for this clonotype. The chain couples TRBV5-4 to TRBJ2-5; D remains ambiguous. Germline V gene data show CDR1 as SGHNT and CDR2 as YYREEE (reference sequence). V gave up 4 bases and J gave up 3 bases, with 7 bases separating them. The CDR3 is 12 amino acids. Here the CDR3 reads CASSPKEETQYF. CDR3 nucleotide sequence: TGTGCCAGCAGCCCGAAGGAAGAGACCCAGTACTTC.

This clonotype was found a few times. The V gene is TRBV10-3, the J gene TRBJ2-1; TRBD1 agrees at 8 bases. Trimming took 10 bases from V and 6 from J; bases not matched to a gene: 11. CDR1 is ENHRY and CDR2 is SYGVKD in the germline V gene. The CDR3 runs 14 residues. The CDR3 loop is CASFNGQGINEQFF. The CDR3 DNA is TGTGCCAGTTTTAACGGACAGGGTATCAATGAGCAGTTCTTC.

This clonotype was observed many times. The rearrangement uses TRBV11-1 and TRBJ2-5; no clear D. V gave up 3 bases and J gave up 5 bases, with 10 bases separating them. The germline gives CDR1 SGHAT, CDR2 FQDESV (reference sequence). The length of the CDR3 is 13 residues. The CDR3 reads CASSLDLRETQYF. CDR3 DNA sequence: TGTGCCAGCAGCTTGGACCTCCGGGAGACCCAGTACTTC. Full variable domain (remainder filled in from reference TRBV11-1 and TRBJ2-5): EAEVAQSPRYKITEKSQAVAFWCDPISGHATLYWYRQILGQGPELLVQFQDESVVDDSQLPKDRFSAERLKGVDSTLKIQPAELGDSAMYLCASSLDLRETQYFGPGTRLLVL.

As to this clonotype: An end of the junction differs from the germline gene, which may be a read error. The chain is built from TRBV5-1 and TRBJ1-5; TRBD1 might be the D (5 bases). The germline V gene encodes CDR1 SGHRS and CDR2 YFSETQ. CDR3 length equals 15 residues. The CDR3 bases are TGCGCCAGCAGATTGGGGCTTGGCGGATATCGGCCCCAGCATTTT. As protein: CASRLGLGGYRPQHF.

The chain carries TRBV7-9 and TRBJ2-3; D gene unclear. Trimming pared 5 bases from V and 6 bases from J, leaving 9 bases between. Germline V gene data show CDR1 as SEHNR and CDR2 as FQNEAQ (reference sequence). This CDR3 region has 12 residues. In DNA, the CDR3 is TGTGCCAGCAGCCATGACCCGGATACGCAGTATTTT. It is translated as CASSHDPDTQYF. The whole variable domain, remainder taken from reference TRBV7-9 and TRBJ2-3, is DTGVSQNPRHKITKRGQNVTFRCDPISEHNRLYWYRQTLGQGPEFLTYFQNEAQLEKSRLLSDRFSAERPKGSFSTLEIQRTEQGDSAMYLCASSHDPDTQYFGPGTRLTVL.

The rearrangement links TRBV6-5 to TRBJ2-2; 9 nucleotides match TRBD2. V dropped 2 bases and J dropped 5; count of bases not matched to a gene: 3. CDR3 length equals 15 residues. In germline, CDR1 is MNHEY, CDR2 SVGAGI. CDR3 nucleotide sequence: TGTGCCAGCAGTTACGGGACTAGCAGTACCGGGGAGCTGTTTTTT. Translating gives CASSYGTSSTGELFF.

The sample holds many counts of this clonotype. This sequence joins TRBV28 and TRBJ1-2; the match to TRBD1 covers 11 bases. Unmatched junction bases numbered 6, after V lost 8 bases and J lost 4 bases. The CDR3 runs 14 residues. Looked up from germline, CDR1 is MDHEN and CDR2 is SYDVKM. The CDR3, as DNA: TGTGCCAGCTTGGGACAGGGGGGTTCCTATGGCTACACCTTC. Protein: CASLGQGGSYGYTF.

This clonotype was detected a few times. This chain links TRBV5-6 with TRBJ2-1; TRBD2 matches at 11 bases. In germline, CDR1 is SGHDT, CDR2 YYEEEE. This CDR3 is built from 18 residues. Trimming removed 0 bases from V and 9 bases from J; junction bases left unmatched: 14. This CDR3 reads CASSLDRSSGRPQFEQFF. The CDR3 DNA follows: TGTGCCAGCAGCTTGGATCGCTCTAGCGGGAGGCCCCAGTTTGAGCAGTTCTTC.

This clonotype was counted a few times. The V and J genes are TRBV30 and TRBJ2-1, with D perhaps TRBD2 (6 bases). Germline CDR1 and CDR2: GTSNPN and SVGIG (reference sequence). Between the trimmed V and J ends, which lost 5 bases and 11 bases, there was a span of 16 bases. This CDR3 is 12 amino acids long. CDR3 amino acids: CAWGDSRGQQFF. CDR3 DNA sequence: TGTGCCTGGGGGGATTCGCGGGGCCAGCAGTTCTTC. Based on the CDR3 plus reference TRBV30 and TRBJ2-1, the full variable domain is SQTIHQWPATLVQPVGSPLSLECTVEGTSNPNLYWYRQAAGRGLQLLFYSVGIGQISSEVPQNLSASRPQDRQFILSSKKLLLSDSGFYLCAWGDSRGQQFFGPGTRLTVL.

The sample holds a few counts of this clonotype. The CDR3 sequence: CASSPFTGDGNTIYF. CDR3 coding DNA: TGTGCCAGCAGCCCTTTTACAGGGGACGGAAACACCATATATTTT. V is TRBV7-2 and J is TRBJ1-3, with 7 nucleotides matching TRBD1. CDR3 length: 15 amino acids. V shed 5 bases and J 4 bases; nucleotides not matched to a gene: 8. CDR1 SGHTA and CDR2 FQGNSA come from the germline V gene.

As for this clonotype: A much more abundant neighbour one base away suggests this may be a read error. The CDR3 DNA is TGTGCCACCAGTGGCCCCGGGACTACCACATATACGCAGTATTTT. Amino acid sequence: CATSGPGTTTYTQYF. This chain connects TRBV24-1 to TRBJ2-3; 7 bases line up with TRBD2. Germline V gene sequence: CDR1 KGHDR, CDR2 SFDVKD. The CDR3 has 15 amino acids.

As to this clonotype: One junction end does not reproduce the germline sequence, and a read error may be involved. The chain combines TRBV15 with TRBJ2-7; 12 bases align to TRBD1. The CDR3 is 22 amino acids. Per the germline V gene, CDR1 is LNHNV and CDR2 is YYDKDF (reference sequence). CDR3 amino acids: CVTSRDRGLGDRGPTFFYEQYF. CDR3 DNA: TGTGTCACCAGCAGAGATCGCGGTTTGGGGGACAGGGGGCCGACCTTCTTCTACGAGCAGTACTTC.

This clonotype showed up just a few times. V is TRBV20-1 and J is TRBJ2-5; TRBD1 matches at 11 bases. The CDR3 is 16 amino acids. The germline V gene has CDR1 DFQATT and CDR2 SNEGSKA (reference sequence). Trimming removed 5 bases from V and 5 bases from J; junction bases left unmatched: 13. CDR3 loop: CSAFDPGQGGWETQYF. CDR3 nucleotides: TGCAGTGCTTTCGATCCGGGACAGGGGGGTTGGGAGACCCAGTACTTC.

This clonotype was seen ten or more times. The J gene is TRBJ2-7, the V gene TRBV11-2; D ambiguous. The CDR3 spans 14 residues. In germline, CDR1 is SGHAT, CDR2 FQNNGV. Between the trimmed V and J ends, which lost 2 bases and 3 bases, there was a span of 11 bases. The chain's CDR3 is CASSLIGGDYEQYF. The CDR3 DNA sequence: TGTGCCAGCAGCTTAATCGGCGGAGACTACGAGCAGTACTTC.

This clonotype was seen at least ten times. This chain joins TRBV20-1 and TRBJ2-1; TRBD2 matches at 8 bases. With V trimmed by 6 bases and J by 8 bases, 6 bases remained unmatched. CDR1 and CDR2 (germline): DFQATT, SNEGSKA (reference sequence). The CDR3 runs 12 residues. CDR3 residues: CSAPGLAHEQFF. The CDR3 nucleotides read TGCAGTGCGCCCGGACTAGCCCATGAGCAGTTCTTC.

This clonotype was seen at least ten times. The chain links TRBV19 to TRBJ2-3; 11 nucleotides align to TRBD2. From germline, CDR1 is LNHDA and CDR2 SQIVND (reference sequence). After removal of 5 bases from V and 0 bases from J, the junction contained 4 bases not matched to a gene. This CDR3 has 16 amino acids. Here the CDR3 DNA reads TGTGCCAGTAGTCCGTGGACTAGCGGGAGCACAGATACGCAGTATTTT. Translation: CASSPWTSGSTDTQYF.

In this sample, this clonotype turned up many times. This rearrangement joins TRBV7-2 to TRBJ2-2; no clear D gene. V was cut by 2 bases and J by 5 bases, with 9 bases left in between. CDR3 size: 14 residues. Germline V gene lookup returns CDR1 SGHTA and CDR2 FQGNSA. In nucleotides, the CDR3 is TGTGCCAGCAGCTTACCATTAACTACCGGGGAGCTGTTTTTT. Translation gives CASSLPLTTGELFF. The full variable domain, rest sourced from reference TRBV7-2 and TRBJ2-2, is GAGVSQSPSNKVTEKGKDVELRCDPISGHTALYWYRQSLGQGLEFLIYFQGNSAPDKSGLPSDRFSAERTGGSVSTLTIQRTQQEDSAVYLCASSLPLTTGELFFGEGSRLTVL.

The sample holds many counts of this clonotype. V gene TRBV11-3 combines with J gene TRBJ2-6; D perhaps matches TRBD1 (6 bases). Germline V gene lookup returns CDR1 SGHNT and CDR2 YENEEA. The CDR3 runs 18 residues. The V and J ends lost 5 bases and 1 base respectively, with 18 bases between them. The CDR3 loop is CASSPRDKVSSGANVLTF. The CDR3 region has the DNA TGTGCCAGCAGCCCCCGGGACAAGGTCTCTTCTGGGGCCAACGTCCTGACTTTC.

This clonotype showed up many times. The V gene is TRBV20-1, the J gene TRBJ2-1; perhaps TRBD1 as D (7 bases). Germline CDR1 DFQATT, CDR2 SNEGSKA (reference sequence). This CDR3 contains 15 residues. Trimming took off 3 bases at V and 6 bases at J, with 18 bases between the two ends. The CDR3: CSASSEAGGLNEQFF. CDR3 bases: TGCAGTGCTAGTAGCGAAGCAGGGGGACTCAATGAGCAGTTCTTC.

This clonotype was observed many times. The CDR3 nucleotides are TGTGCCAGCAGTACGTCCCTGGGCTACACCTTC. It codes for CASSTSLGYTF. The chain couples TRBV2 to TRBJ1-2; no firm D call. The CDR3 runs 11 residues. Trimming stripped 5 bases from V and 8 bases from J, with 9 bases between. CDR1 SNHLY and CDR2 FYNNEI come from the germline V gene.

Remarks on this clonotype: The junction and the germline gene differ at one end; a read error may be behind it. The chain is built from TRBV27 and TRBJ1-5; the D gene is possibly TRBD1 (5 bases). From germline, CDR1 is MNHEY and CDR2 SMNVEV (reference sequence). The CDR3 spans 20 residues. CDR3: CASSRFYVAGKIDSNQPQPF. The CDR3 DNA reads TGTGCCAGCAGTCGCTTTTATGTTGCAGGGAAGATCGACAGCAATCAGCCCCAGCCTTTT.

The chain uses TRBV25-1 and TRBJ1-4; D unresolved. V was shortened by 7 bases and J by 2 bases, with 11 bases between the two germline ends. CDR1 is MGHDK and CDR2 is SYGVNS in the germline V gene. The CDR3 is made up of 14 amino acids. For the CDR3, the DNA is TGTGCCAGCACCGACCTAACGACTAATGAAAAACTGTTTTTT. This encodes CASTDLTTNEKLFF.

In this sample, this clonotype turned up many times. The J gene is TRBJ2-7, the V gene TRBV20-1; D is possibly TRBD2 (6 bases). The ends were cut back, 5 bases at V and 5 bases at J, with 22 bases in the middle. There are 15 residues in the CDR3. Germline CDR1 reads DFQATT; CDR2 reads SNEGSKA (reference sequence). The DNA of the CDR3 is TGCAGTGCTTCCGGGGGAGAGGCCCCGAACCACGAGCAGTACTTC. It is translated as CSASGGEAPNHEQYF.